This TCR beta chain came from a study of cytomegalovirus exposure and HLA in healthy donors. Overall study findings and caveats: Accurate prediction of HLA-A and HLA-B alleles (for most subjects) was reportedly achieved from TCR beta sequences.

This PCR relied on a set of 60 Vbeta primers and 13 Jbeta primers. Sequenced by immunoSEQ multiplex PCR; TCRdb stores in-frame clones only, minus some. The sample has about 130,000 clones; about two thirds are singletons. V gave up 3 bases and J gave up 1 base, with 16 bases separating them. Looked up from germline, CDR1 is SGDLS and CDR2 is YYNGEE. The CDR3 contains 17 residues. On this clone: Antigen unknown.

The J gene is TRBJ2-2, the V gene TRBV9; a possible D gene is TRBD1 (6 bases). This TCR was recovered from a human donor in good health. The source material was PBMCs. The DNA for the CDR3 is TGTGCCAGCAGCGCGCGACAGGAGATTAAGAACACCGGGGAGCTGTTTTTT. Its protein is CASSARQEIKNTGELFF.